This TCR beta chain came from a study of post-analysis software for immune sequencing data. Study outcomes and limitations: Versus controls, multiple sclerosis patients showed significantly lower diversity (normalized Chao1). Under the F measure, samples that were prepared in one batch clustered strongly together. Compared with controls, patients had more of about 5 TRBV segments, including TRBV5-6, TRBV5-1 and TRBV20-1.

V lost 4 bases to trimming and J lost 4 bases, with 17 bases between them. The CDR3 spans 15 residues. Comments on this clonotype: Its antigen remains unidentified.

Included in the TCR beta cDNA libraries were unique molecular identifiers. Input amounts of about 0.85 to 10 million T cells were used. These gave 500,000 or so cDNA molecules, so each molecule approximated one T cell. TCRdb reprocessed the PCR reads via MiXCR and lists one record per CDR3 protein. The top ten clones hold approximately 7.6% of a sample with 350,000 to 450,000 distinct CDR3 sequences, 30% to 45% of them seen once. This chain joins TRBV12-3 or TRBV12-4 and TRBJ2-7, with D perhaps TRBD1 (6 bases). This clonotype was sampled from a girl aged 2 to 9 with multiple sclerosis. Source material: blood. The CDR3 sequence is CASSYRVGLPYEQYF. The CDR3 bases are TGTGCCAGCAGTTACAGGGTTGGGTTGCCTTACGAGCAGTACTTC.